What follows is one TCR beta chain and its context. The antigen remains undetermined. Sequencing used immunoSEQ multiplex PCR; TCRdb keeps in-frame clones, though not all of them. Of some 350,000 clones in the sample, around 90% were seen once. It was the roughly 110-subject validation cohort, separate from the approximately 620-subject first cohort, to which the donors belonged. The data originate from a study of cytomegalovirus exposure and HLA in healthy donors. Trimming stripped 0 bases from V and 6 bases from J, with 12 bases between. The CDR3 runs to 15 residues. Germline-derived CDR1 and CDR2 are SGDLS and YYNGEE. Study-wide results and caveats: Many donors shared some public TCRs, even though most TCR sequences were rare. According to a subsequent analysis, TCR clusters from the first cohort were inclined to appear together in the 110 or so validation repertoires.

The chain has TRBV9 and TRBJ2-2; no reliable D call. This receptor was identified in a woman in her twenties or thirties in good health and CMV-seropositive. Sequences were obtained from PBMCs. The CDR3 protein is CASSVDGRMAGELFF. The CDR3 DNA follows: TGTGCCAGCAGCGTAGACGGGCGGATGGCCGGGGAGCTGTTTTTT.